This T cell receptor beta chain was found in a study of T-cell reconstitution after alpha-beta-depleted transplantation in children. Germline lookup yields CDR1 DFQATT and CDR2 SNEGSKA (reference sequence). The CDR3 has 14 amino acids. Between the trimmed V and J ends, which lost 3 bases and 7 bases, there was a span of 18 bases. A TCRbeta library incorporating unique molecular identifiers was prepared. In TCRdb, the PCR reads were re-called with MiXCR into one record per CDR3 protein. Of almost 500,000 distinct CDR3 sequences listed, more than 9% are singletons. This clonotype was counted a few times. Antigen: not known. Whole-study results and caveats: Reportedly, only several hundred clones from non-depleted graft cells drove alpha-beta T-cell counts at about two months.

The receptor's source is a child under 10 years old with inherited bone marrow failure, due to receive a stem cell transplant. The specimen was PBMCs, collected before TCRalphabeta/CD19-depleted stem cell transplant. The rearrangement uses TRBV20-1 and TRBJ2-5; D may be TRBD2 (6 bases). Here the CDR3 DNA reads TGCAGTGCTAGTAGCTGGGAGGCCCGGGGGACCCAGTACTTC. Translated: CSASSWEARGTQYF.